The rows below give T cell receptor beta chains drawn from one sample of a study of blood T cell repertoires in COVID-19. Here immunoSEQ multiplex PCR was the method, and the copy in TCRdb shows in-frame clones only, minus some. The repertoire holds approximately 120,000 clones, with about 82% as singletons. Sequencing was done on a sample of peripheral blood. The source is a human donor in a cohort sampled during active COVID-19. Both conserved end residues are part of each CDR3. The D gene is left open where the match is weak. Not all rows give a size; the values are once, few, many and, for expanded clones, a class.

clone_size	v_call	d_call	j_call	cdr3_nt	cdr3_aa
NA	TRBV5-1	NA	TRBJ2-6	TGCGCCAGCAGCTTGACTCCCTCCCGAGGGGCCAACGTCCTGACTTTC	CASSLTPSRGANVLTF
NA	TRBV6-2/TRBV6-3	NA	TRBJ1-2	TGTGCCAGCAGTTCTGACAGGAGACCTGCTAACTATGGCTACACCTTC	CASSSDRRPANYGYTF
NA	TRBV5-1	TRBD1	TRBJ1-6	TGCGCCAGCAGCTACGGGACAGGGGAAAGATCACCCCTCCACTTT	CASSYGTGERSPLHF
NA	TRBV9	NA	TRBJ2-3	TGTGCCAGCAGCCCATGGACACAAACAGATACGCAGTATTTT	CASSPWTQTDTQYF
NA	TRBV4-1	NA	TRBJ2-4	TGCGCCAGCAGCTTTCTAGTGGCCCTAGCCAAAAACATTCAGTACTTC	CASSFLVALAKNIQYF
NA	TRBV5-1	NA	TRBJ2-1	TGCGCCAGCAGCTCGTCCGGGATTCTCTCCTACAATGAGCAGTTCTTC	CASSSSGILSYNEQFF
NA	TRBV4-1	TRBD2	TRBJ2-5	TGCGCCAGCAGCCAAGCGGGAGGAAAAGAGACCCAGTACTTC	CASSQAGGKETQYF
NA	TRBV19	TRBD1	TRBJ2-5	TGTGCCAGTAGTATAACAGGGGGCGAGACCCAGTACTTC	CASSITGGETQYF
NA	TRBV28	NA	TRBJ1-6	TGTGCCAGCAGTTCGTTCCTAGATAATTCACCCCTCCACTTT	CASSSFLDNSPLHF
NA	TRBV29-1	TRBD1	TRBJ2-7	TGCAGCGTTGGACAGGGCGATTCCTACGAGCAGTACTTC	CSVGQGDSYEQYF
NA	TRBV28	TRBD1	TRBJ2-1	TGTGCCAGCAGGTACCCGGGACAGGGGTTGAATGAGCAGTTCTTC	CASRYPGQGLNEQFF
NA	TRBV7-9	NA	TRBJ2-1	TGTGCCAGCAGCCACTCCAGGGATGAGCAGTTCTTC	CASSHSRDEQFF
NA	TRBV11-2	NA	TRBJ2-1	TGTGCCAGCAGCCCGGGGTTCGGGAAGTCCTACAATGAGCAGTTCTTC	CASSPGFGKSYNEQFF
NA	TRBV4-2	NA	TRBJ2-3	TGTGCCAGCAGCCAAGACCGGGGCACAGATACGCAGTATTTT	CASSQDRGTDTQYF
NA	TRBV28	NA	TRBJ1-6	TGTGCCAGCAGTTTACTTAATTCACCCCTCCACTTT	CASSLLNSPLHF
NA	TRBV18	NA	TRBJ2-5	TGTGCCAGCTCACGATCCAGAGAGACCCAGTACTTC	CASSRSRETQYF
once	TRBV29-1	TRBD2	TRBJ2-7	TGCAGCGTTATGCGACTAGCTAACGACGAGCAGTACTTC	CSVMRLANDEQYF
NA	TRBV4-2	TRBD1	TRBJ1-6	TGTGCCAGCAGCCAAAACCGGGACAGGGGTCTTAGTTCACCCCTCCACTTT	CASSQNRDRGLSSPLHF
NA	TRBV27	NA	TRBJ2-2	TGTGCCAGCACCACACGCCCAGGGGACCTCACCGGGGAGCTGTTTTTT	CASTTRPGDLTGELFF
NA	TRBV28	NA	TRBJ1-5	TGTGCCAGCAGTTTCCGTCAGCCCCAGCATTTT	CASSFRQPQHF
NA	TRBV11-2	NA	TRBJ1-1	TGTGCCAGCAGCTCCGACATGAACACTGAAGCTTTCTTT	CASSSDMNTEAFF
once	TRBV7-9	TRBD2	TRBJ2-5	TGTGCCAGCAGCTCCGTACTAGCGGGAGCTAAAGAGACCCAGTACTTC	CASSSVLAGAKETQYF